The 27 T cell receptor beta chains below were found in one sample sequenced in a study of blood T cell repertoires in COVID-19. Sequenced by immunoSEQ multiplex PCR; TCRdb stores in-frame clones only, minus some. The sample records 90,000 or so clones, over 75% being singletons. What was sequenced was peripheral blood. These receptors were taken from a man between 60 and 75 years old with acute or convalescent COVID-19.

The V and J genes are TRBV4-3 and TRBJ2-7, with 7 bases matching TRBD1. The germline V gene has CDR1 LGHNA and CDR2 YSLEER. Germline trimming cut 1 base from V and 1 base from J; bases unmatched to any gene: 7. This CDR3 region has 16 residues. The CDR3 is CASSQVTGHSSYEQYF. CDR3 nucleotide sequence: TGCGCCAGCAGCCAAGTGACAGGGCATTCTTCCTACGAGCAGTACTTC.

The chain uses TRBV15 and TRBJ2-3; D is undetermined. The germline V gene has CDR1 LNHNV and CDR2 YYDKDF (reference sequence). The length of the CDR3 is 12 residues. Trimming took 0 bases from V and 12 from J, leaving 10 bases between them. The CDR3 loop is CATSRDLILQYF. CDR3 DNA: TGTGCCACCAGCAGAGATCTAATACTCCAGTATTTT. The full variable domain, with the rest looked up from reference TRBV15 and TRBJ2-3, is DAMVIQNPRYQVTQFGKPVTLSCSQTLNHNVMYWYQQKSSQAPKLLFHYYDKDFNNEADTPDNFQSRRPNTSFCFLDIRSPGLGDTAMYLCATSRDLILQYFGPGTRLTVL.

This chain connects TRBV19 to TRBJ1-1, with 8 bases that match TRBD1. Germline trimming cut 5 bases from V and 6 bases from J; bases unmatched to any gene: 8. This CDR3 contains 14 residues. Germline CDR1 is LNHDA and CDR2 is SQIVND (reference sequence). CDR3 in DNA: TGTGCCAGTAGTCCACAGGGGGGATACGCTGAAGCTTTCTTT. Protein product: CASSPQGGYAEAFF.

This CDR3 reads CASSLGNQPQHF. Written as DNA, the CDR3 is TGTGCCAGTAGTCTCGGCAATCAGCCCCAGCATTTT. The chain carries TRBV19 and TRBJ1-5; D uncertain. CDR3 length equals 12 residues. Germline V gene lookup returns CDR1 LNHDA and CDR2 SQIVND (reference sequence). V gave up 5 bases and J gave up 2 bases, with 4 bases separating them.

This rearrangement joins TRBV10-3 to TRBJ2-2; 12 bases match TRBD2. The CDR3 length is 19 residues. CDR1 and CDR2 (germline): ENHRY, SYGVKD. V was clipped by 3 bases and J by 5 bases; unmatched bases: 13. CDR3 sequence: CAISDPPPLAGGSTGELFF. CDR3 coding DNA: TGTGCCATCAGTGACCCTCCCCCACTAGCGGGGGGAAGTACCGGGGAGCTGTTTTTT.

This chain links TRBV11-2 with TRBJ2-7; possible D gene TRBD2, 5 bases. The CDR3 has 13 amino acids. The ends were cut back, 1 base at V and 2 bases at J, with 6 bases in the middle. Looked up from germline, CDR1 is SGHAT and CDR2 is FQNNGV. The DNA for the CDR3 is TGTGCCAGCAGCTTAGGGGAGACCTACGAGCAGTACTTC. It encodes CASSLGETYEQYF.

This chain links TRBV11-2 with TRBJ2-3; possibly TRBD1 for D (5 bases). Germline V gene sequence: CDR1 SGHAT, CDR2 FQNNGV. V was pared by 1 base and J by 0 bases, with 8 bases between. The CDR3 sequence is 15 residues long. The chain's CDR3 is CASSLGQPSTDTQYF. CDR3 nucleotide sequence: TGTGCCAGCAGCTTAGGACAGCCTAGCACAGATACGCAGTATTTT.

V usage is TRBV3-1 (or the pseudogene TRBV3-2) and J usage is TRBJ2-2; 7 bases align to TRBD2. Germline CDR1 is LGHDT and CDR2 is YNNKEL (reference sequence). The length of the CDR3 is 17 residues. Trimming cost V 0 bases and J 0 bases; bases outside gene matches: 4. The CDR3, as DNA: TGTGCCAGCAGCCAAGAGAAAGCGGGGACGAACACCGGGGAGCTGTTTTTT. It translates to CASSQEKAGTNTGELFF.

The V gene is TRBV7-9, the J gene TRBJ2-1; 7 bases map to TRBD2. Unmatched junction bases numbered 3, after V lost 3 bases and J lost 7 bases. The V gene's germline CDR1 is SEHNR and CDR2 FQNEAQ (reference sequence). There are 13 residues in the CDR3. The CDR3 region has the DNA TGTGCCAGCAGCTTCGGGGGGTGGAATGAGCAGTTCTTC. This translates into CASSFGGWNEQFF.

The rearrangement links TRBV5-1 to TRBJ2-1, with 7 bases aligning to TRBD2. Germline-derived CDR1 and CDR2 are SGHRS and YFSETQ. This CDR3 is 17 amino acids long. Germline trimming cut 4 bases from V and 0 bases from J; bases unmatched to any gene: 10. As DNA, the CDR3 is TGCGCCAGCAGCCCCAAACCTAGCGGAATCTCCTACAATGAGCAGTTCTTC. This sequence encodes CASSPKPSGISYNEQFF. The full variable domain, rest sourced from reference TRBV5-1 and TRBJ2-1, is KAGVTQTPRYLIKTRGQQVTLSCSPISGHRSVSWYQQTPGQGLQFLFEYFSETQRNKGNFPGRFSGRQFSNSRSEMNVSTLELGDSALYLCASSPKPSGISYNEQFFGPGTRLTVL.

The rearrangement links TRBV4-1 to TRBJ1-2, with TRBD1 as a possible D gene (5 bases). The V end was cut by 1 base, the J end by 8 bases, with 17 bases between. Germline lookup yields CDR1 MGHRA and CDR2 YSYEKL. The CDR3 sequence is 15 residues long. CDR3 sequence: CASSQGSRQGGGYTF. The CDR3 bases are TGCGCCAGCAGCCAAGGGTCGCGGCAGGGAGGCGGCTACACCTTC.

The chain is built from TRBV24-1 and TRBJ2-1; 8 nucleotides match TRBD2. The trim removed 12 bases at V and 9 bases at J, leaving 15 bases unmatched. CDR1 and CDR2 (germline): KGHDR, SFDVKD. CDR3 length: 14 amino acids. CDR3 residues: CAPCTGGGGFEQFF. CDR3 DNA sequence: TGTGCCCCCTGTACGGGGGGCGGGGGGTTTGAGCAGTTCTTC.

This clone was counted many times. This chain connects TRBV14 to TRBJ2-5, with TRBD2 matching 14 bases. CDR1 and CDR2 from the germline V gene are SGHDN and FVKESK. The CDR3 length is 14 residues. V was clipped by 5 bases and J by 5 bases; unmatched bases: 1. CDR3 bases: TGTGCCAGCAGCAGGACTAGCGGGAGGGAGACCCAGTACTTC. It translates to CASSRTSGRETQYF.

The chain carries TRBV19 and TRBJ2-7, with 7 bases fitting TRBD1. After removal of 5 bases from V and 0 bases from J, the junction contained 4 bases not matched to a gene. From germline, CDR1 is LNHDA and CDR2 SQIVND (reference sequence). The CDR3 is 14 residues long. The CDR3 region is CASSPRTGSYEQYF. Written as DNA, the CDR3 is TGTGCCAGTAGTCCCCGGACAGGCTCCTACGAGCAGTACTTC.

The CDR3 loop is CASSQSGRGSGTGELFF. The CDR3 DNA reads TGCGCCAGCAGTCAATCGGGGCGCGGGAGTGGCACCGGGGAGCTGTTTTTT. The J gene is TRBJ2-2, the V gene TRBV23-1, with 7 bases aligning to TRBD2. TRBV23-1 is filed as an ORF, its function uncertain. V was clipped by 0 bases and J by 4 bases; unmatched bases: 8. The CDR3 is made up of 17 amino acids.

The V call is TRBV4-2, the J call TRBJ2-3; 9 nucleotides align to TRBD2. The CDR3 is made up of 16 amino acids. V shed 1 base, J shed 1 base, and the junction held 3 bases outside the gene matches. CDR1 is LGHNA, CDR2 YNFKEQ, per germline. Here the CDR3 reads CASSQAQRGGTDTQYF. The DNA of the CDR3 is TGTGCCAGCAGCCAAGCTCAGCGGGGGGGCACAGATACGCAGTATTTT.

The chain employs TRBV5-4 and TRBJ2-2; TRBD2 agrees at 9 bases. Trimming removed 4 bases from V and 5 bases from J; junction bases left unmatched: 9. Germline-derived CDR1 and CDR2 are SGHNT and YYREEE (reference sequence). This CDR3 region has 16 residues. The chain's CDR3 is CASSQGTSYLTGELFF. The CDR3 coding sequence is TGTGCCAGCAGCCAAGGGACTAGCTATCTAACCGGGGAGCTGTTTTTT.

This sequence joins TRBV6-5 and TRBJ2-1, with 13 bases aligning to TRBD2. The CDR3 is 15 residues long. V lost 7 bases and J lost 4; bases outside the gene matches: 4. Germline lookup yields CDR1 MNHEY and CDR2 SVGAGI. The CDR3 sequence: CASIPGLAGYNEQFF. The CDR3 DNA follows: TGTGCCAGCATCCCGGGACTAGCGGGATACAATGAGCAGTTCTTC.

This chain links TRBV7-9 with TRBJ1-2; 8 nucleotides align to TRBD1. Looked up from germline, CDR1 is SEHNR and CDR2 is FQNEAQ (reference sequence). The CDR3 is made up of 15 amino acids. V lost 0 bases, J lost 4 bases, and 4 bases stayed unmatched. The CDR3 DNA follows: TGTGCCAGCAGCTTAGCGACAGGGGTCGGCTATGGCTACACCTTC. As protein: CASSLATGVGYGYTF.

This clone has only a few counts. The rearrangement uses TRBV7-2 and TRBJ1-3; D perhaps matches TRBD1 (6 bases). The CDR3 sequence is 14 residues long. Germline loops: CDR1 SGHTA, CDR2 FQGNSA. The ends were cut back, 3 bases at V and 2 bases at J, with 8 bases in the middle. In DNA, the CDR3 is TGTGCCAGCAGCTTCGGGACACCTGGAAACACCATATATTTT. Amino acid sequence: CASSFGTPGNTIYF.

The J gene is TRBJ2-7, the V gene TRBV30; D remains unclear. Germline V gene data show CDR1 as GTSNPN and CDR2 as SVGIG (reference sequence). V lost 3 bases and J lost 3, with 12 bases in between. The CDR3 is made up of 13 amino acids. The CDR3 DNA reads as TGTGCCTGGAGCTCTCTGGGCAACTACGAGCAGTACTTC. Translated: CAWSSLGNYEQYF.

The J gene is TRBJ2-7, the V gene TRBV19, with 8 bases identical to TRBD2. CDR3 size: 13 residues. Germline V gene lookup returns CDR1 LNHDA and CDR2 SQIVND (reference sequence). The V gene end was trimmed by 5 bases and the J gene end by 6 bases; junction bases not matched to a gene: 6. The CDR3 bases are TGTGCCAGTAGTGCTTCGGGGGGGCTCGAGCAGTACTTC. Translating gives CASSASGGLEQYF.

The V and J genes are TRBV27 and TRBJ2-5; 7 bases are shared with TRBD1. There are 16 residues in the CDR3. The germline gives CDR1 MNHEY, CDR2 SMNVEV (reference sequence). Germline trimming cut 0 bases from V and 5 bases from J; bases unmatched to any gene: 9. The CDR3 sequence is CASSLSPRQGWETQYF. The DNA of the CDR3 is TGTGCCAGCAGTTTATCGCCCAGACAGGGTTGGGAGACCCAGTACTTC.

The gene calls are TRBV5-1 and TRBJ1-1; TRBD1 matches at 9 bases. This CDR3 has 15 residues. V was clipped by 7 bases and J by 4 bases; unmatched bases: 11. Germline-derived CDR1 and CDR2 are SGHRS and YFSETQ. The CDR3 DNA sequence: TGCGCCAGCGCCCTAGAGGGACAGGGATTCACTGAAGCTTTCTTT. As protein: CASALEGQGFTEAFF.

The chain has TRBV6-2 or TRBV6-3 and TRBJ2-3; 9 bases fit TRBD1. In germline, CDR1 is MNHEY, CDR2 SVGEGT. The V gene end was trimmed by 2 bases and the J gene end by 6 bases; junction bases not matched to a gene: 9. There are 16 residues in the CDR3. In DNA, the CDR3 is TGTGCCAGCAGTTACACCCCGGGACAGGGTGGCGATACGCAGTATTTT. Protein product: CASSYTPGQGGDTQYF.

Only one count was recorded for this clone. As DNA, the CDR3 is TGTGCCAGCAGCACACAGGGGGCCTACGAGCAGTACTTC. As protein: CASSTQGAYEQYF. The rearrangement joins TRBV9 to TRBJ2-7; 8 bases map to TRBD1. V was pared by 4 bases and J by 2 bases, with 2 bases of the junction left unmatched. CDR1 is SGDLS, CDR2 YYNGEE, per germline. The CDR3 runs 13 residues.

This rearrangement joins TRBV9 to TRBJ2-7; D remains unclear. The V end lost 0 bases, the J end lost 0 bases, and 7 bases lay between the germline ends. The CDR3 is made up of 14 amino acids. The germline V gene has CDR1 SGDLS and CDR2 YYNGEE. Written as DNA, the CDR3 is TGTGCCAGCAGCGTAGGGTACTACTCCTACGAGCAGTACTTC. Its protein is CASSVGYYSYEQYF. Drawing the rest from reference TRBV9 and TRBJ2-7, the complete variable domain is DSGVTQTPKHLITATGQRVTLRCSPRSGDLSVYWYQQSLDQGLQFLIQYYNGEERAKGNILERFSAQQFPDLHSELNLSSLELGDSALYFCASSVGYYSYEQYFGPGTRLTVT.